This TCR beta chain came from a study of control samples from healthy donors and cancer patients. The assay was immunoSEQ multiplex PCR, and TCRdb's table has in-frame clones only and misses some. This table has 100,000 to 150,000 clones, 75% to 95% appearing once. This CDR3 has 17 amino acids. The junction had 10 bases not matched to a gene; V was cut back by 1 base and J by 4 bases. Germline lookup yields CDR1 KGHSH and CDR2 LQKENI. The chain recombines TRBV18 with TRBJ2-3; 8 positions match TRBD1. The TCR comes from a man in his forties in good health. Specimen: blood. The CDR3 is CASSPRDRGLKPDTQYF. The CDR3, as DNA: TGTGCCAGCTCACCACGAGACAGGGGTCTGAAGCCAGATACGCAGTATTTT.